Following are 26 T cell receptor beta chains from one sample sequenced in a study of cytomegalovirus exposure and HLA in healthy donors. The PCR had 60 Vbeta and 13 Jbeta primers. This table comes from immunoSEQ multiplex PCR, and its TCRdb copy is limited to in-frame clones, with some not included. The sample consists of 150,000 or so clones, around 72% of them appearing once. The specimen was PBMCs. Receptors were obtained from a woman in her thirties or forties in good health and CMV-seropositive.

CDR3: CASSVGRDTEAFF. DNA for the CDR3: TGTGCCAGCAGTGTGGGGAGGGACACTGAAGCTTTCTTT. V is TRBV6-1 and J is TRBJ1-1; D is ambiguous. Trimming took 4 bases from V and 3 from J, leaving 9 bases between them. The CDR3 has 13 amino acids. Germline values: CDR1 MNHNS, CDR2 SASEGT.

This clone was observed a single time. The chain carries TRBV5-1 and TRBJ2-1; D gene unclear. Germline CDR1 SGHRS, CDR2 YFSETQ. The CDR3 is 15 residues long. V gave up 0 bases and J gave up 4 bases, with 11 bases separating them. CDR3 sequence reads: CASSLVQVAYNEQFF. Here the CDR3 DNA reads TGCGCCAGCAGCTTGGTTCAGGTCGCTTACAATGAGCAGTTCTTC.

The V gene is TRBV18, the J gene TRBJ1-6; a weak D match, TRBD1 (6 bases). The CDR3 extends over 13 amino acids. The V end lost 6 bases, the J end lost 8 bases, and 11 bases lay between the germline ends. Per the germline V gene, CDR1 is KGHSH and CDR2 is LQKENI. The CDR3: CASSGQGDSPLHF. CDR3 DNA: TGTGCCAGCTCGGGACAAGGAGATTCACCCCTCCACTTT.

This rearrangement joins TRBV30 to TRBJ2-5, with 7 bases aligning to TRBD2. This CDR3 spans 13 amino acids. Trimming cost V 7 bases and J 6 bases; bases outside gene matches: 11. The germline V gene has CDR1 GTSNPN and CDR2 SVGIG (reference sequence). The chain's CDR3 is CAYIPGGLKTQYF. As DNA, the CDR3 is TGTGCCTATATCCCGGGAGGACTCAAGACCCAGTACTTC.

This clone was counted only a few times. This chain connects TRBV28 to TRBJ1-4; 8 bases are shared with TRBD1. Trimming cost V 6 bases and J 2 bases; bases outside gene matches: 5. Germline CDR1 is MDHEN and CDR2 is SYDVKM. The length of the CDR3 is 15 residues. CDR3 residues: CASRRSGGTNEKLFF. The DNA for the CDR3 is TGTGCCAGCAGGCGATCAGGGGGCACTAATGAAAAACTGTTTTTT.

This clone was seen only a few times. The V call is TRBV12-5, the J call TRBJ1-4; D remains unclear. Trimming removed 8 bases at V and 8 bases at J, with 3 bases between. This CDR3 contains 9 residues. Germline-derived CDR1 and CDR2 are LGHNT and FRNRAP. CDR3 amino acids: CASPEKLFF. In DNA, the CDR3 is TGTGCTAGTCCGGAAAAACTGTTTTTT.

The chain combines TRBV4-2 with TRBJ2-3; D is uncertain. Trimming removed 6 bases from V and 4 bases from J, with 17 bases in between. Germline values: CDR1 LGHNA, CDR2 YNFKEQ. CDR3 size: 15 residues. In nucleotides, the CDR3 is TGTGCCAGCAGTCCAAGTACGGTCGATTCAGATACGCAGTATTTT. It yields the protein CASSPSTVDSDTQYF.

The chain is built from TRBV7-2 and TRBJ2-6; D gene unclear. Germline V gives CDR1 SGHTA, CDR2 FQGNSA. Trimming pared 2 bases from V and 0 bases from J, leaving 5 bases between. This CDR3 is 15 amino acids long. CDR3 sequence (DNA): TGTGCCAGCAGCTTACGTCCCTCTGGGGCCAACGTCCTGACTTTC. Translation gives CASSLRPSGANVLTF.

As DNA, the CDR3 is TGTGCCAGCAGTGAAAATTGGGGGCTGAACACTGAAGCTTTCTTT. This codes for CASSENWGLNTEAFF. The V call is TRBV2, the J call TRBJ1-1, with TRBD1 as a possible D gene (6 bases). V gave up 2 bases and J gave up 0 bases, with 10 bases separating them. This CDR3 has 15 amino acids. CDR1 and CDR2 from the germline V gene are SNHLY and FYNNEI. Full variable domain (remainder filled in from reference TRBV2 and TRBJ1-1): EPEVTQTPSHQVTQMGQEVILRCVPISNHLYFYWYRQILGQKVEFLVSFYNNEISEKSEIFDDQFSVERPDGSNFTLKIRSTKLEDSAMYFCASSENWGLNTEAFFGQGTRLTVV.

CDR3 amino acids: CASSAILAGELFF. DNA of the CDR3: TGTGCCAGCAGCGCTATATTAGCCGGGGAGCTGTTTTTT. J is TRBJ2-2 and V is TRBV9; the D is unclear. Trimming took 3 bases from V and 6 from J, leaving 9 bases between them. The CDR3 loop spans 13 amino acids. From germline, CDR1 is SGDLS and CDR2 YYNGEE. The entire variable domain, with the rest obtained from reference TRBV9 and TRBJ2-2, is as follows: DSGVTQTPKHLITATGQRVTLRCSPRSGDLSVYWYQQSLDQGLQFLIQYYNGEERAKGNILERFSAQQFPDLHSELNLSSLELGDSALYFCASSAILAGELFFGEGSRLTVL.

The chain links TRBV5-4 to TRBJ1-1, with D perhaps matching TRBD1 (5 bases). The germline V and J ends were trimmed by 2 bases and 6 bases, with 14 bases remaining between them. CDR3 length: 14 residues. CDR1 is SGHNT and CDR2 is YYREEE in the germline V gene (reference sequence). Here the CDR3 DNA reads TGTGCCAGCAGCTTAGGGGCGATGGACGCTGAAGCTTTCTTT. This translates into CASSLGAMDAEAFF.

This clone was counted a single time. A junction boundary mismatches the germline segment, possibly from a read error. This chain joins TRBV19 and TRBJ1-5; 7 bases match TRBD1. The CDR3 contains 15 residues. Germline V CDR1 and CDR2: LNHDA, SQIVND (reference sequence). The CDR3 DNA is TGTGCCAGTAGTATCTACCTGACAGGGAATCAGCCCCAACATTTT. The encoded protein is CASSIYLTGNQPQHF.

Note on this clone: A read error may account for a junction end that differs from germline. V and J are TRBV30 and TRBJ1-2; 7 bases agree with TRBD1. Germline assignment: CDR1 GTSNPN and CDR2 SVGIG (reference sequence). This CDR3 comprises 14 residues. CDR3 sequence: CAWSPQGYYYGYAF. Here the CDR3 DNA reads TGTGCCTGGAGCCCACAGGGGTATTACTATGGCTACGCCTTC.

The table lists this clone with a count of one. The rearrangement uses TRBV15 and TRBJ2-3, with 10 bases aligning to TRBD2. This CDR3 spans 14 amino acids. Per the germline V gene, CDR1 is LNHNV and CDR2 is YYDKDF (reference sequence). V was pared by 3 bases and J by 6 bases, with 3 bases of the junction left unmatched. CDR3 in DNA: TGTGCCACCAGCAGTCTAGCGGGGGTGGATACGCAGTATTTT. It specifies CATSSLAGVDTQYF. The variable domain in full, completed from reference TRBV15 and TRBJ2-3, reads DAMVIQNPRYQVTQFGKPVTLSCSQTLNHNVMYWYQQKSSQAPKLLFHYYDKDFNNEADTPDNFQSRRPNTSFCFLDIRSPGLGDTAMYLCATSSLAGVDTQYFGPGTRLTVL.

The rearrangement joins TRBV5-1 to TRBJ2-1; D is perhaps TRBD2 (6 bases). Germline values: CDR1 SGHRS, CDR2 YFSETQ. The V and J ends lost 0 bases and 4 bases respectively, with 11 bases between them. CDR3 length equals 15 residues. The CDR3 sequence: CASSLGPGVYNEQFF. The CDR3 bases are TGCGCCAGCAGCTTGGGACCGGGAGTATACAATGAGCAGTTCTTC.

This chain connects TRBV6-5 to TRBJ1-1; D is possibly TRBD1 (5 bases). The germline CDR1 and CDR2 sequences are MNHEY and SVGAGI. V lost 8 bases and J 3 bases, leaving 7 bases between the germline ends. The CDR3 runs to 11 residues. CDR3 in amino acids: CASFRDTEAFF. In nucleotides, the CDR3 is TGTGCCAGCTTCAGGGACACTGAAGCTTTCTTT.

This chain connects TRBV28 to TRBJ2-7; a weak D match, TRBD1 (6 bases). Trimming took off 5 bases at V and 3 bases at J, with 11 bases between the two ends. The CDR3 has 13 residues. CDR1 and CDR2 (germline): MDHEN, SYDVKM. In DNA, the CDR3 is TGTGCCAGCAGTAATGCGGACAGCTACGAGCAGTACTTC. Translated, it gives CASSNADSYEQYF.

This clone was counted once. V gene TRBV7-2 combines with J gene TRBJ1-1, with a weak D call TRBD1 (5 bases). CDR3 length equals 15 residues. Germline V CDR1 and CDR2: SGHTA, FQGNSA. Between the trimmed V and J ends, which lost 0 bases and 1 base, there was a span of 9 bases. CDR3 sequence reads: CASSLAMGGNTEAFF. CDR3 in DNA: TGTGCCAGCAGCTTAGCGATGGGGGGGAACACTGAAGCTTTCTTT.

Here the CDR3 DNA reads TGTGCCAGCAGCCTCTGGCCCGACAGCCGTCCCACTGAAGCTTTCTTT. This gives the protein CASSLWPDSRPTEAFF. The rearrangement joins TRBV5-4 to TRBJ1-1; D perhaps matches TRBD1 (5 bases). V lost 4 bases and J lost 4, with 20 bases in between. Germline V CDR1 and CDR2: SGHNT, YYREEE (reference sequence). CDR3 length: 16 amino acids.

This clone was seen more than once but under ten times. This sequence joins TRBV6-6 and TRBJ2-2; 7 bases fit TRBD1. Germline V CDR1 and CDR2: MNHNY, SVGAGI (reference sequence). Trimming cost V 7 bases and J 7 bases; bases outside gene matches: 15. The CDR3 is made up of 16 amino acids. The CDR3 DNA reads TGTGCCAGCACTGAGGGACAGCCGCCATACATCGGGGAGCTGTTTTTT. Protein: CASTEGQPPYIGELFF.

The chain recombines TRBV27 with TRBJ1-1; 7 bases align to TRBD1. The length of the CDR3 is 14 residues. CDR1 MNHEY and CDR2 SMNVEV come from the germline V gene (reference sequence). V was clipped by 5 bases and J by 11 bases; unmatched bases: 14. This CDR3 is CASSGMDRRGTAFF. CDR3 bases: TGTGCCAGCAGTGGAATGGACAGGCGGGGAACGGCTTTCTTT.

In nucleotides, the CDR3 is TGTGCCAGCGCGGGGGCCTCTGGAAACACCATATATTTT. Its translation is CASAGASGNTIYF. The chain carries TRBV6-5 and TRBJ1-3; tentative D call: TRBD1 (6 bases). This CDR3 contains 13 residues. V gave up 8 bases and J gave up 0 bases, with 8 bases separating them. Looked up from germline, CDR1 is MNHEY and CDR2 is SVGAGI.

The V gene is TRBV28, the J gene TRBJ2-2; D unclear. This CDR3 has 14 amino acids. Germline V gene lookup returns CDR1 MDHEN and CDR2 SYDVKM. The ends were cut back, 7 bases at V and 0 bases at J, with 9 bases in the middle. In DNA, the CDR3 is TGTGCCAGCATTAGCAGAGCGAACACCGGGGAGCTGTTTTTT. This sequence encodes CASISRANTGELFF.

The chain uses TRBV27 and TRBJ2-2; 12 bases agree with TRBD2. CDR3 length: 15 residues. V shed 10 bases and J 3 bases; nucleotides not matched to a gene: 6. Germline V CDR1 and CDR2: MNHEY, SMNVEV (reference sequence). The CDR3 DNA is TGTGCCACCCTAGCGGGGGGGACGGACACCGGGGAGCTGTTTTTT. Its translation is CATLAGGTDTGELFF.

This clone was seen a few times. The rearrangement joins TRBV5-1 to TRBJ1-2, with D uncertain. The V and J ends lost 4 bases and 6 bases respectively, with 16 bases between them. CDR3 length equals 14 residues. Germline V gene data show CDR1 as SGHRS and CDR2 as YFSETQ. CDR3 coding DNA: TGCGCCAGCAGCCGTGGGGTGGAGGAGAATGGCTACACCTTC. Residues: CASSRGVEENGYTF.

This sequence joins TRBV28 and TRBJ2-3; D possibly corresponds to TRBD2 (7 bases). This CDR3 has 16 residues. Trimming cost V 3 bases and J 3 bases, with 16 bases left between them. Looked up from germline, CDR1 is MDHEN and CDR2 is SYDVKM. CDR3 coding DNA: TGTGCCAGCAGTTTTAGTGGGGGGGCCAATACAGATACGCAGTATTTT. Protein product: CASSFSGGANTDTQYF.